Each of the 29 T cell receptor beta chains below was sequenced from the same sample in a study of blood T cells in healthy people across ages. Next came a second PCR, run for about 7 to 12 cycles, which used a sample-barcoded 5' primer along with a J-beta primer mix. TCRdb used MiXCR to reprocess the 5' RACE reads, holding one entry per CDR3 protein. The sample holds 550,000 to 750,000 distinct CDR3 sequences, around 21% seen once. Sequenced material: blood. Source of these receptors: a man between 65 and 79 years old in good health.

The chain links TRBV3-1 to TRBJ2-1; D possibly uses TRBD1 or TRBD2 (6 bases each). Trimming took 1 base from V and 7 from J, leaving 11 bases between them. CDR1 is LGHDT, CDR2 YNNKEL, per germline (reference sequence). This CDR3 region has 14 residues. CDR3 sequence reads: CASSQVQGGNEQFF. As DNA, the CDR3 is TGTGCCAGCAGCCAAGTTCAAGGGGGGAATGAGCAGTTCTTC.

This rearrangement joins TRBV7-2 to TRBJ2-4; D not resolved. This CDR3 spans 14 amino acids. The ends were cut back, 5 bases at V and 0 bases at J, with 8 bases in the middle. Germline assignment: CDR1 SGHTA and CDR2 FQGNSA. CDR3 amino acids: CASSERGAKNIQYF. In DNA, the CDR3 is TGTGCCAGCAGCGAGCGAGGAGCCAAAAACATTCAGTACTTC.

The V gene is TRBV10-3, the J gene TRBJ1-6; no clear D gene. CDR3 length: 16 amino acids. Germline V lookup: CDR1 ENHRY, CDR2 SYGVKD. Trimming shortened V by 6 bases and J by 7 bases, and 19 bases separated the two germline ends. CDR3 coding DNA: TGTGCCATCAGGGACCCGACGGGGTACCGGAATTCACCCCTCCACTTT. Its protein is CAIRDPTGYRNSPLHF.

The rearrangement links TRBV4-1 to TRBJ2-1; 12 bases align to TRBD2. V lost 4 bases, J lost 2 bases, and 6 bases stayed unmatched. This CDR3 has 17 amino acids. Germline values: CDR1 MGHRA, CDR2 YSYEKL. The CDR3 region is CASSPTRTSGAYNEQFF. The CDR3 DNA sequence: TGCGCCAGCAGCCCCACCCGGACTAGCGGGGCCTACAATGAGCAGTTCTTC.

There are many counts of this clonotype. The rearrangement joins TRBV4-1 to TRBJ1-2, with a weak D call TRBD1 (5 bases). Trimming shortened V by 4 bases and J by 2 bases, and 14 bases separated the two germline ends. Germline CDR1 MGHRA, CDR2 YSYEKL. The CDR3 runs 15 residues. Written as DNA, the CDR3 is TGCGCCAGCAGCCCTCCAGGGAGGCCCAACTATGGCTACACCTTC. It specifies CASSPPGRPNYGYTF.

The rearrangement joins TRBV20-1 to TRBJ2-7, with D unclear. This CDR3 comprises 15 residues. Germline CDR1 and CDR2: DFQATT and SNEGSKA (reference sequence). The V gene lost 6 bases and the J gene lost 3 bases, with 21 bases spanning the gap. DNA for the CDR3: TGCAGTGCCCTCCCCCAAGGTACCGCCGTCTACGAGCAGTACTTC. Protein sequence: CSALPQGTAVYEQYF.

The chain joins TRBV11-2 to TRBJ1-6; tentative D call: TRBD1 (6 bases). This CDR3 is built from 14 residues. Germline V gene sequence: CDR1 SGHAT, CDR2 FQNNGV. V lost 6 bases, J lost 7 bases, and 13 bases lay in between. The DNA of the CDR3 is TGTGCCAGCAGACCGGGACACGGGAATTCACCCCTCCACTTT. Residues: CASRPGHGNSPLHF.

In its sample, this clonotype was seen a few times. The V and J genes are TRBV4-1 and TRBJ2-5; the match to TRBD2 covers 10 bases. CDR1 and CDR2 from the germline V gene are MGHRA and YSYEKL. This CDR3 spans 16 amino acids. V lost 0 bases, J lost 5 bases, and 6 bases stayed unmatched. The CDR3 reads CASSQEGTAGGETQYF. The CDR3, as DNA: TGCGCCAGCAGCCAAGAAGGCACAGCGGGAGGGGAGACCCAGTACTTC.

The CDR3 here is CASSLKGTSTQYF. CDR3 sequence (DNA): TGTGCCAGCAGCTTGAAAGGGACAAGTACCCAGTACTTC. The rearrangement links TRBV7-8 to TRBJ2-7, with D perhaps TRBD1 (6 bases). The CDR3 is made up of 13 amino acids. Germline V gives CDR1 SGHVS, CDR2 FQNEAQ. The V end lost 3 bases, the J end lost 10 bases, and 16 bases lay between the germline ends.

This clonotype was recorded at least ten times. The V call is TRBV6-5, the J call TRBJ1-1; 7 bases are shared with TRBD1. There are 17 residues in the CDR3. Per germline, CDR1 MNHEY and CDR2 SVGAGI. V trimming: 4 bases; J trimming: 1 base; junction bases outside the gene matches: 12. CDR3 loop: CASSSGGRGRRNTEAFF. In DNA form, the CDR3 reads TGTGCCAGCAGTTCAGGGGGACGCGGGCGACGGAACACTGAAGCTTTCTTT.

The J gene is TRBJ2-5, the V gene TRBV20-1; possible D gene TRBD2, 6 bases. This CDR3 has 15 amino acids. CDR1 is DFQATT, CDR2 SNEGSKA, per germline (reference sequence). V was shortened by 2 bases and J by 3 bases, with 16 bases between the two germline ends. CDR3 sequence: CSARINSGRKETQYF. The CDR3 coding sequence is TGCAGTGCTAGAATAAATAGCGGAAGAAAAGAGACCCAGTACTTC.

In its sample, this clonotype was seen a few times. The chain uses TRBV7-2 and TRBJ2-5, with D possibly matching TRBD1 (5 bases). The J call may be wrong; the DNA end is better matched by TRBJ2-7. There are 13 residues in the CDR3. The germline V gene encodes CDR1 SGHTA and CDR2 FQGNSA. As DNA, the CDR3 is TGTGCCAGCAGCCCAGGGAACTCCTACGAGCAGTACTTC. It yields the protein CASSPGNSYEQYF.

The chain uses TRBV7-9 and TRBJ2-7; 9 bases map to TRBD2. The CDR3 covers 14 residues. The V gene's germline CDR1 is SEHNR and CDR2 FQNEAQ (reference sequence). V was clipped by 4 bases and J by 6 bases; unmatched bases: 7. The CDR3 protein is CASSSGTSSSEQYF. CDR3 nucleotides: TGTGCCAGCAGCTCCGGGACTAGCAGCTCCGAGCAGTACTTC.

V usage is TRBV7-9 and J usage is TRBJ2-5; D is ambiguous. The V end was cut by 2 bases, the J end by 4 bases, with 8 bases between. Germline CDR1 reads SEHNR; CDR2 reads FQNEAQ (reference sequence). The length of the CDR3 is 13 residues. The CDR3 loop is CASSLMFGETQYF. CDR3 sequence (DNA): TGTGCCAGCAGCTTAATGTTTGGAGAGACCCAGTACTTC.

The chain joins TRBV4-2 to TRBJ1-1; D remains unclear. Germline V lookup: CDR1 LGHNA, CDR2 YNFKEQ. This CDR3 comprises 14 residues. V was clipped by 4 bases and J by 4 bases, with 13 bases between them. CDR3 bases: TGTGCCAGCAGCCTCGGGTCGGGGTCCACTGAAGCTTTCTTT. Its protein product is CASSLGSGSTEAFF.

The sample holds a few counts of this clonotype. This sequence joins TRBV18 and TRBJ1-1; D unresolved. The CDR3 totals 14 residues. V lost 0 bases to trimming and J lost 1 base, with 6 bases between them. From germline, CDR1 is KGHSH and CDR2 LQKENI. The chain's CDR3 is CASSPPTPNTEAFF. In nucleotides, the CDR3 is TGTGCCAGCTCACCACCGACCCCGAACACTGAAGCTTTCTTT.

A few counts support this clonotype. The chain employs TRBV7-2 and TRBJ2-2; a possible D gene is TRBD1 (5 bases). The V gene lost 6 bases and the J gene lost 6 bases, with 14 bases spanning the gap. Germline V lookup: CDR1 SGHTA, CDR2 FQGNSA. This CDR3 has 14 residues. CDR3 sequence: CASRSQDGPGELFF. The CDR3 nucleotides read TGTGCCAGCAGGTCACAGGATGGACCCGGGGAGCTGTTTTTT.

The genes are TRBV28 and TRBJ1-2, with D uncertain. Per germline, CDR1 MDHEN and CDR2 SYDVKM. The CDR3 runs 12 residues. V was shortened by 5 bases and J by 7 bases, with 11 bases between the two germline ends. CDR3 DNA sequence: TGTGCCAGCAGTCCCCAAAGGAGTGGCTACACCTTC. This codes for CASSPQRSGYTF.

The rearrangement links TRBV5-6 to TRBJ2-1; 10 bases map to TRBD2. The germline V gene encodes CDR1 SGHDT and CDR2 YYEEEE. The CDR3 contains 15 residues. V was pared by 1 base and J by 6 bases, with 4 bases of the junction left unmatched. CDR3 nucleotides: TGTGCCAGCAGCTTGATCCTAGCGGGAGCCAATGAGCAGTTCTTC. Its translation is CASSLILAGANEQFF. The full variable domain, with the rest looked up from reference TRBV5-6 and TRBJ2-1, is DAGVTQSPTHLIKTRGQQVTLRCSPKSGHDTVSWYQQALGQGPQFIFQYYEEEERQRGNFPDRFSGHQFPNYSSELNVNALLLGDSALYLCASSLILAGANEQFFGPGTRLTVL.

The rearrangement joins TRBV10-3 to TRBJ1-1; tentatively, D is TRBD1 (5 bases). V dropped 11 bases and J dropped 4 bases, with 26 bases sitting between them. Germline lookup yields CDR1 ENHRY and CDR2 SYGVKD. The CDR3 has 16 residues. CDR3 residues: CAARARPRGLGTEAFF. The DNA for the CDR3 is TGTGCCGCCAGAGCTCGCCCGAGGGGCTTGGGCACTGAAGCTTTCTTT.

The rearrangement uses TRBV12-3 or TRBV12-4 and TRBJ2-5; TRBD1 aligns across 12 bases. The DNA matches TRBJ2-1 better at its end, which makes the J call doubtful. The CDR3 has 16 residues. CDR3 sequence: CASSYSGQGASFEQFF. The CDR3 bases are TGTGCCAGCAGCTATTCGGGACAGGGGGCGTCATTTGAGCAGTTCTTC.

The chain carries TRBV5-1 and TRBJ2-5; TRBD2 matches 9 bases. The CDR3 contains 14 residues. Germline lookup yields CDR1 SGHRS and CDR2 YFSETQ. V dropped 4 bases and J dropped 6; count of bases not matched to a gene: 7. The CDR3 nucleotides read TGCGCCAGCAGCCCGCCGACTAGCGGACAGACCCAGTACTTC. Amino acid sequence: CASSPPTSGQTQYF.

This clonotype has a handful of counts. The chain joins TRBV20-1 to TRBJ2-5; TRBD1 or TRBD2 may be the D gene (6 bases each). Germline CDR1 reads DFQATT; CDR2 reads SNEGSKA (reference sequence). This CDR3 region has 13 residues. V was clipped by 6 bases and J by 13 bases, with 24 bases between them. The CDR3 here is CSAEKRGVDERYF. The CDR3 region has the DNA TGCAGTGCGGAAAAAAGGGGGGTTGACGAGCGGTACTTC.

The table lists this clonotype with a few counts. This sequence joins TRBV29-1 and TRBJ2-5; D gene ambiguous. TRBJ2-7 matches the DNA end more closely, so the J call is doubtful. Germline V gene sequence: CDR1 SQVTM, CDR2 ANQGSEA. The CDR3 contains 11 residues. CDR3 loop: CSGRTDYEQYF. The CDR3 DNA follows: TGCAGCGGGAGAACAGATTACGAGCAGTACTTC.

This chain uses TRBV7-2 with TRBJ2-5, with no clear D. The CDR3 runs to 13 residues. Germline loops: CDR1 SGHTA, CDR2 FQGNSA. Trimming stripped 2 bases from V and 3 bases from J, with 7 bases between. The CDR3 loop reads CASSLRVKETQYF. CDR3 nucleotide sequence: TGTGCCAGCAGCTTACGGGTGAAAGAGACCCAGTACTTC.

In its sample, this clonotype was seen many times. The chain employs TRBV12-3 or TRBV12-4 and TRBJ2-5; 7 positions match TRBD1. Germline trimming cut 5 bases from V and 2 bases from J; bases unmatched to any gene: 2. The CDR3 has 13 amino acids. CDR3 sequence reads: CASSTGQQETQYF. The CDR3 DNA follows: TGTGCCAGCAGTACGGGACAGCAAGAGACCCAGTACTTC.

This chain joins TRBV9 and TRBJ2-5; maybe TRBD1 (5 bases). This CDR3 has 15 residues. Germline loops: CDR1 SGDLS, CDR2 YYNGEE. The V end lost 0 bases, the J end lost 6 bases, and 15 bases lay between the germline ends. CDR3 sequence: CASSVDSQGLQTQYF. The CDR3 DNA follows: TGTGCCAGCAGCGTAGATTCGCAGGGATTACAGACCCAGTACTTC.

This clonotype was counted many times. The rearrangement links TRBV29-1 to TRBJ2-3, with D hard to call. There are 13 residues in the CDR3. The germline gives CDR1 SQVTM, CDR2 ANQGSEA. Trimming left V 0 bases short and J 2 bases short, with 6 bases between. The CDR3 loop reads CSVEELNTDTQYF. The CDR3 DNA sequence: TGCAGCGTTGAAGAACTGAACACAGATACGCAGTATTTT.

The chain combines TRBV28 with TRBJ2-7; D is undetermined. Germline CDR1 and CDR2: MDHEN and SYDVKM. This CDR3 comprises 14 residues. Trimming stripped 1 base from V and 3 bases from J, with 10 bases between. CDR3 sequence (DNA): TGTGCCAGCAGTTTATACGAGAAGGGCTACGAGCAGTACTTC. Protein: CASSLYEKGYEQYF.